This T cell receptor (beta chain) was found in a study of T cell repertoires in cytomegalovirus infection. The CDR3 is 14 amino acids. The V and J ends lost 1 base and 4 bases respectively, with 10 bases between them. TCRdb reanalysed the reads using MiXCR and keeps one entry per CDR3 protein. The sample comprises around 290,000 distinct CDR3 sequences, 20% to 30% of which are singletons, and about 15% rests with the top ten. The receptor's source is a human donor in good health (CMV status not recorded). Some clones in this sample may be carry-over from other donors' samples. J is TRBJ1-2 and V is TRBV12-3 or TRBV12-4; D gene uncertain. Source material: PBMCs. In nucleotides, the CDR3 is TGTGCCAGCAGTTTAGGTTTGGGAGGCTATGGCTACACCTTC. Residues: CASSLGLGGYGYTF.